The 29 T cell receptor beta chains in this list originate from one sample, sequenced in a study of blood T cell repertoires in COVID-19. Measured with immunoSEQ multiplex PCR; TCRdb has only the in-frame clones, and not every one. The table records fewer than 100,000 clones, more than 75% of them present only once. Sequenced sample: peripheral blood. The receptors come from a human donor in a cohort sampled during active COVID-19.

This sequence joins TRBV19 and TRBJ2-2, with TRBD2 as a possible D gene (6 bases). V gave up 3 bases and J gave up 5 bases, with 16 bases separating them. This CDR3 has 16 residues. Germline CDR1 and CDR2: LNHDA and SQIVND (reference sequence). The CDR3 coding sequence is TGTGCCAGTAGTATCGGGGGTTGGGATCGGACCGGGGAGCTGTTTTTT. This codes for CASSIGGWDRTGELFF.

V usage is TRBV19 and J usage is TRBJ2-3, with 7 bases fitting TRBD2. Germline V gene lookup returns CDR1 LNHDA and CDR2 SQIVND (reference sequence). The CDR3 consists of 17 residues. V dropped 4 bases and J dropped 7; count of bases not matched to a gene: 17. In DNA, the CDR3 is TGTGCCAGTAGTAGCCCTAGCGGCGAAGGACGTCCATATACGCAGTATTTT. Amino acid sequence: CASSSPSGEGRPYTQYF.

V gene TRBV5-1 combines with J gene TRBJ2-3, with 9 bases that match TRBD2. The CDR3 spans 16 residues. CDR1 and CDR2 (germline): SGHRS, YFSETQ. V was clipped by 0 bases and J by 6 bases; unmatched bases: 8. This chain's CDR3 is CASSLGVAGAVDTQYF. CDR3 bases: TGCGCCAGCAGCTTGGGGGTAGCGGGAGCGGTTGATACGCAGTATTTT.

In its sample, this clone was seen a few times. This sequence joins TRBV6-2 or TRBV6-3 and TRBJ2-7; D is unresolved. V shed 2 bases and J shed 6 bases, with 8 bases lying between them. Germline CDR1 is MNHEY and CDR2 is SVGEGT. This CDR3 has 12 amino acids. The DNA for the CDR3 is TGTGCCAGCAGTTACCCAGTTCGCGAGCAGTACTTC. It specifies CASSYPVREQYF.

The genes are TRBV5-1 and TRBJ2-1, with D possibly being TRBD1 (6 bases). The V gene lost 7 bases and the J gene lost 2 bases, with 13 bases spanning the gap. The CDR3 is 14 amino acids. The germline V gene encodes CDR1 SGHRS and CDR2 YFSETQ. CDR3 sequence reads: CASCRDMTYNEQFF. CDR3 DNA sequence: TGCGCCAGCTGCCGGGACATGACCTACAATGAGCAGTTCTTC.

The chain combines TRBV7-2 with TRBJ2-7, with 7 bases identical to TRBD1. V lost 1 base, J lost 2 bases, and 5 bases stayed unmatched. The CDR3 sequence is 15 residues long. The germline V gene encodes CDR1 SGHTA and CDR2 FQGNSA. The CDR3 here is CASSLGTGGPYEQYF. The DNA for the CDR3 is TGTGCCAGCAGCTTAGGGACAGGCGGACCCTACGAGCAGTACTTC. The full variable domain, completed using reference TRBV7-2 and TRBJ2-7, is GAGVSQSPSNKVTEKGKDVELRCDPISGHTALYWYRQSLGQGLEFLIYFQGNSAPDKSGLPSDRFSAERTGGSVSTLTIQRTQQEDSAVYLCASSLGTGGPYEQYFGPGTRLTVT.

This chain connects TRBV3-1 (or the pseudogene TRBV3-2) to TRBJ2-7; TRBD2 matches at 10 bases. J lost 3 bases, V lost 6 bases, and 8 bases had no gene match. Germline V lookup: CDR1 LGHDT, CDR2 YNNKEL (reference sequence). The CDR3 consists of 15 residues. The CDR3 here is CASSSLPSGGYEQYF. The CDR3 DNA follows: TGTGCCAGCAGTTCTTTGCCTAGCGGGGGCTACGAGCAGTACTTC.

V usage is TRBV6-6 and J usage is TRBJ1-4, with 8 bases fitting TRBD1. The ends lost 8 bases at V and 8 bases at J; junction bases unmatched: 16. This CDR3 comprises 16 residues. The V gene's germline CDR1 is MNHNY and CDR2 SVGAGI (reference sequence). The CDR3, as DNA: TGTGCCAGCTCCTCACCCGCGACAGGGGCCCGGGAAAAACTGTTTTTT. Residues: CASSSPATGAREKLFF.

The chain is built from TRBV7-9 and TRBJ2-1, with 7 bases identical to TRBD2. The germline gives CDR1 SEHNR, CDR2 FQNEAQ (reference sequence). V lost 3 bases to trimming and J lost 5 bases; unmatched junction nucleotides: 7. The CDR3 is 15 amino acids. In nucleotides, the CDR3 is TGTGCCAGCAGCTTTCGGGCGGGGGTCGACAATGAGCAGTTCTTC. The encoded protein is CASSFRAGVDNEQFF.

This clone has a single count. This CDR3 is CASSVVTSGPYNEQFF. CDR3 in DNA: TGTGCCAGCAGCGTAGTGACTAGCGGGCCGTACAATGAGCAGTTCTTC. The chain employs TRBV9 and TRBJ2-1, with 10 bases aligning to TRBD2. V was pared by 0 bases and J by 4 bases, with 4 bases of the junction left unmatched. The CDR3 length is 16 residues. Germline CDR1 reads SGDLS; CDR2 reads YYNGEE.

CDR3 DNA sequence: TGTGCCAGCAGCAACGCACTCCGAGCCCCTAATGAGCAGTTCTTC. Translated, it gives CASSNALRAPNEQFF. This chain joins TRBV9 and TRBJ2-1; D gene ambiguous. This CDR3 contains 15 residues. The V gene lost 4 bases and the J gene lost 7 bases, with 18 bases spanning the gap. Germline V CDR1 and CDR2: SGDLS, YYNGEE.

V gene TRBV14 combines with J gene TRBJ1-3, with TRBD1 as a possible D gene (5 bases). Germline CDR1 and CDR2: SGHDN and FVKESK. The germline V and J ends were trimmed by 0 bases and 4 bases, with 13 bases remaining between them. The CDR3 covers 16 residues. CDR3 DNA: TGTGCCAGCAGCCAAGATAGGGTGCAGGGCGGAAACACCATATATTTT. This codes for CASSQDRVQGGNTIYF.

The chain couples TRBV3-1 (or the pseudogene TRBV3-2) to TRBJ2-7; 9 nucleotides align to TRBD2. CDR1 and CDR2 (germline): LGHDT, YNNKEL (reference sequence). The V segment lost 2 bases and the J segment 0 bases; nucleotides outside the gene matches: 8. The CDR3 is 17 amino acids. The DNA of the CDR3 is TGTGCCAGCAGCCAATCAGTAGCGGGAGCGGGCTCCTACGAGCAGTACTTC. It translates to CASSQSVAGAGSYEQYF.

The V and J genes are TRBV19 and TRBJ1-3; D gene uncertain. The V end was cut by 6 bases, the J end by 0 bases, with 12 bases between. This CDR3 region has 15 residues. The germline V gene encodes CDR1 LNHDA and CDR2 SQIVND (reference sequence). The CDR3 nucleotides are TGTGCCAGTAGCCGACCAGGTAGCTCTGGAAACACCATATATTTT. It yields the protein CASSRPGSSGNTIYF.

CDR3 region: CASSLEGATYNEQFF. In nucleotides, the CDR3 is TGTGCCAGCAGCTTGGAGGGGGCCACTTACAATGAGCAGTTCTTC. J is TRBJ2-1 and V is TRBV5-5; 7 nucleotides match TRBD1. V gave up 0 bases and J gave up 4 bases; unmatched junction bases: 4. The CDR3 covers 15 residues. The germline V gene encodes CDR1 SGHKS and CDR2 YYEKEE (reference sequence).

The chain links TRBV3-1 (or the pseudogene TRBV3-2) to TRBJ2-1; tentatively, D is TRBD2 (7 bases). Trimming pared 5 bases from V and 0 bases from J, leaving 20 bases between. CDR1 is LGHDT and CDR2 is YNNKEL in the germline V gene (reference sequence). The CDR3 is made up of 18 amino acids. This CDR3 reads CASSEAFPGGLSYNEQFF. The CDR3 region has the DNA TGTGCCAGCAGCGAGGCTTTTCCGGGGGGCCTCTCCTACAATGAGCAGTTCTTC.

The gene calls are TRBV18 and TRBJ1-1; D unclear. This CDR3 spans 15 amino acids. CDR1 and CDR2 (germline): KGHSH, LQKENI. Trimming left V 1 base short and J 2 bases short, with 11 bases between. This chain's CDR3 is CASSPRVTINTEAFF. The CDR3 DNA sequence: TGTGCCAGCTCACCACGAGTGACAATTAACACTGAAGCTTTCTTT.

This chain links TRBV28 with TRBJ1-4; 8 bases align to TRBD1. V shed 2 bases, J shed 7 bases, and the junction held 6 bases outside the gene matches. In germline, CDR1 is MDHEN, CDR2 SYDVKM. CDR3 length: 15 residues. The CDR3 DNA follows: TGTGCCAGCAGTTTAATCCAGGGGGCAGGTGAAAAACTGTTTTTT. It yields the protein CASSLIQGAGEKLFF.

The chain carries TRBV9 and TRBJ2-4; 10 bases agree with TRBD1. Germline trimming cut 4 bases from V and 6 bases from J; bases unmatched to any gene: 7. The length of the CDR3 is 15 residues. Germline CDR1 reads SGDLS; CDR2 reads YYNGEE. The CDR3 DNA sequence: TGTGCCAGCAGCCTCGAGGGACAGGGGACAAACATTCAGTACTTC. Encoded protein: CASSLEGQGTNIQYF.

The chain links TRBV30 to TRBJ1-1; D remains unclear. V gave up 0 bases and J gave up 7 bases, with 12 bases separating them. The CDR3 spans 13 residues. The germline V gene encodes CDR1 GTSNPN and CDR2 SVGIG (reference sequence). The CDR3 bases are TGTGCCTGGAGTGTACGGGAGGGCAGTGAAGCTTTCTTT. Its translation is CAWSVREGSEAFF.

The V call is TRBV10-1, the J call TRBJ2-1; D is possibly TRBD2 (6 bases). CDR3 length: 16 residues. Trimming left V 4 bases short and J 6 bases short, with 19 bases between. The V gene's germline CDR1 is WNHNN and CDR2 SYGVQD (reference sequence). For the CDR3, the DNA is TGCGCCAGCAGTGCGGGGACTGCCCTTGTGGGCAATGAGCAGTTCTTC. Amino acid sequence: CASSAGTALVGNEQFF.

The J gene is TRBJ2-1, the V gene TRBV12-5, with a tentative D call TRBD1 (5 bases). The CDR3 totals 18 residues. Trimming stripped 1 base from V and 0 bases from J, with 16 bases between. The germline CDR1 and CDR2 sequences are LGHNT and FRNRAP. The CDR3 DNA sequence: TGTGCTAGTGGTTTGGGAAGACCAGGGATGGGCTCCTACAATGAGCAGTTCTTC. This codes for CASGLGRPGMGSYNEQFF.

The chain joins TRBV19 to TRBJ1-2; TRBD1 is a possible D gene (6 bases). The CDR3 loop spans 14 amino acids. The germline V and J ends were trimmed by 5 bases and 8 bases, with 18 bases remaining between them. Germline V gives CDR1 LNHDA, CDR2 SQIVND (reference sequence). For the CDR3, the DNA is TGTGCCAGTAGTGTGTACAGGGAGAACTCGGGCTACACCTTC. This sequence encodes CASSVYRENSGYTF.

The J gene is TRBJ2-7, the V gene TRBV6-1, with 9 bases matching TRBD2. CDR3 size: 15 residues. The junction had 3 bases not matched to a gene; V was cut back by 2 bases and J by 1 base. Germline V lookup: CDR1 MNHNS, CDR2 SASEGT. The CDR3 sequence: CASSESSGRSYEQYF. CDR3 nucleotides: TGTGCCAGCAGTGAAAGTAGCGGGAGATCCTACGAGCAGTACTTC.

The chain couples TRBV24-1 to TRBJ2-7; 9 bases agree with TRBD1. CDR1 is KGHDR and CDR2 is SFDVKD in the germline V gene. The CDR3 sequence is 14 residues long. V lost 4 bases, J lost 5 bases, and 5 bases stayed unmatched. The CDR3 DNA sequence: TGTGCCACCAGTGAGGGACAGGGCCGGGACGAGCAGTACTTC. Translation gives CATSEGQGRDEQYF.

The gene calls are TRBV27 and TRBJ1-1, with D possibly matching TRBD1 (5 bases). Germline CDR1 and CDR2: MNHEY and SMNVEV (reference sequence). The CDR3 contains 15 residues. V lost 2 bases to trimming and J lost 1 base, with 11 bases between them. The DNA for the CDR3 is TGTGCCAGCAGTTTAGTGGCGGGGGGGAACACTGAAGCTTTCTTT. This translates into CASSLVAGGNTEAFF.

The gene calls are TRBV20-1 and TRBJ1-2; 7 nucleotides line up with TRBD1. The CDR3 is 15 amino acids. CDR1 is DFQATT, CDR2 SNEGSKA, per germline (reference sequence). V dropped 3 bases and J dropped 2; count of bases not matched to a gene: 9. This CDR3 reads CSASKVGQANYGYTF. DNA of the CDR3: TGCAGTGCTAGTAAGGTCGGACAGGCCAACTATGGCTACACCTTC.

The genes are TRBV6-2 or TRBV6-3 and TRBJ2-7; a weak D match, TRBD2 (6 bases). V lost 1 base, J lost 5 bases, and 27 bases lay in between. CDR3 length: 19 residues. In germline, CDR1 is MNHEY, CDR2 SVGEGT. The CDR3 bases are TGTGCCAGCAGTTACTTTTCGGCTAGCGCCGAGGTTTTATTGGACGAGCAGTACTTC. Its protein is CASSYFSASAEVLLDEQYF.

The rearrangement links TRBV3-1 (or the pseudogene TRBV3-2) to TRBJ2-1; D gene unclear. CDR3 length: 15 residues. CDR1 and CDR2 from the germline V gene are LGHDT and YNNKEL (reference sequence). V was clipped by 3 bases and J by 0 bases, with 9 bases between them. The CDR3: CASSHIRDSYNEQFF. DNA of the CDR3: TGTGCCAGCAGCCATATTCGAGACTCCTACAATGAGCAGTTCTTC.